These 6 T cell receptor beta chains were sequenced from one sample in a study of T-cell memory formation after mild COVID-19 (dated by TCRdb to the early 2020s). Libraries came from 5' RACE. The sequencer was an Illumina NovaSeq 6000. The public sequencing data were trimmed at Q25 with fastp and processed into clonotypes with MiXCR by TCRdb, which kept only in-frame beta chains. All rows with the same CDR3 protein become a single entry with the most common DNA and genes. This sample gives around 400,000 distinct CDR3 sequences in total; roughly 26% of them show up just once. The ten most abundant clones make up 8.8% of the sample. The source material was PBMCs or a T cell subset sorted from them (not recorded which). The receptor set was obtained from an adult woman who had mild COVID-19 (a few samples of this study predate the infection). The sample titles of this study are shuffled in the database, so cell type and time point are left out; the donor was told from shared clones.

The rearrangement uses TRBV6-2 or TRBV6-3 and TRBJ1-1, with TRBD1 identical over 7 bases. The CDR3 runs 15 residues. Germline V CDR1 and CDR2: MNHEY, SVGEGT. The V and J ends lost 7 bases and 2 bases, in that order; junction bases with no gene match: 10. CDR3 nucleotides: TGTGCCAGCATCAAAGATCGGACAGGTAACACTGAAGCTTTCTTT. Encoded protein: CASIKDRTGNTEAFF.

The chain uses TRBV7-3 and TRBJ2-4; possibly TRBD2 for D (6 bases). CDR3 length: 16 amino acids. Trimming took 0 bases from V and 0 from J, leaving 9 bases between them. CDR1 and CDR2 from the germline V gene are SGHTA and FQGTGA. CDR3 amino acids: CASSLTGTLAKNIQYF. The DNA for the CDR3 is TGTGCCAGCAGCTTAACAGGGACTTTAGCCAAAAACATTCAGTACTTC.

This clonotype was seen only a few times. This chain joins TRBV11-1 and TRBJ2-5; D is possibly TRBD1 or TRBD2 (6 bases each). Germline V lookup: CDR1 SGHAT, CDR2 FQDESV (reference sequence). V was trimmed by 5 bases and J by 2 bases, leaving 18 bases between them. The CDR3 contains 16 residues. CDR3 DNA sequence: TGTGCCAGCAGCCCCGGATGGGGGGCGCGTCAAGAGACCCAGTACTTC. Amino acids: CASSPGWGARQETQYF.

This clonotype showed up just a few times. The CDR3 region is CASRKQVESYEQYF. The CDR3, as DNA: TGTGCCAGCAGAAAACAGGTAGAGTCCTACGAGCAGTACTTC. The rearrangement links TRBV27 to TRBJ2-7; a weak D match, TRBD1 (5 bases). The germline V and J ends were trimmed by 6 bases and 1 base, with 13 bases remaining between them. This CDR3 is built from 14 residues. From germline, CDR1 is MNHEY and CDR2 SMNVEV (reference sequence).

The V call is TRBV12-3 or TRBV12-4, the J call TRBJ2-7; 7 bases align to TRBD1. The CDR3 totals 14 residues. Unmatched junction bases numbered 7, after V lost 4 bases and J lost 4 bases. The CDR3 region is CASSWGQNQYEQYF. The CDR3 nucleotides are TGTGCCAGCAGTTGGGGACAGAACCAATACGAGCAGTACTTC.

The chain employs TRBV6-6 and TRBJ2-1; 13 positions match TRBD2. Germline lookup yields CDR1 MNHNY and CDR2 SVGAGI (reference sequence). The CDR3 consists of 17 residues. Losses at the gene ends were 6 bases for V and 8 bases for J; bases not matched to a gene: 13. The CDR3 is CASSHHSLAGGPYEQFF. The CDR3, as DNA: TGTGCCAGCAGCCACCACTCACTAGCGGGGGGGCCTTATGAGCAGTTCTTC.